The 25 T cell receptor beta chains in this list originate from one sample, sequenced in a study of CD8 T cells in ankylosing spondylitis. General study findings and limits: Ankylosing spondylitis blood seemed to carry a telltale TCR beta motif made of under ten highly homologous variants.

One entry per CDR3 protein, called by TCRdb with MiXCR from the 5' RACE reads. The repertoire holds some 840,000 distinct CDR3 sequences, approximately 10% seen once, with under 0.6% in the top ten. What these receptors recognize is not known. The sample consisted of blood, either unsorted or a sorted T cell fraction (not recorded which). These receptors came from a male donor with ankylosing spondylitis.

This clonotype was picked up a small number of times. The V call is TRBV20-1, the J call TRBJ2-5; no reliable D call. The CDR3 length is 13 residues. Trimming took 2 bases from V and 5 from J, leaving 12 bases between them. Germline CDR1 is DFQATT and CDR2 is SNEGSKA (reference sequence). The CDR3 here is CSARSDAPETQYF. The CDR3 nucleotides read TGCAGTGCTAGATCGGATGCCCCGGAGACCCAGTACTTC.

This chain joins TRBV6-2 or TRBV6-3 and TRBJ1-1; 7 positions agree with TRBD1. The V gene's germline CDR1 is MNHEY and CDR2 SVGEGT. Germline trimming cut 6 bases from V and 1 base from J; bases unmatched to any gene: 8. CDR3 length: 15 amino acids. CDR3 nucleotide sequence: TGTGCCAGCAGGAACAGGGGTAGGTCGAACACTGAAGCTTTCTTT. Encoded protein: CASRNRGRSNTEAFF.

This chain's CDR3 is CASMIRMKGWQYF. CDR3 nucleotide sequence: TGTGCCAGCATGATCAGGATGAAGGGTTGGCAGTACTTC. The chain links TRBV5-6 to TRBJ2-7, with no clear D. Germline values: CDR1 SGHDT, CDR2 YYEEEE. This CDR3 has 13 amino acids. Trimming shortened V by 6 bases and J by 9 bases, and 19 bases separated the two germline ends.

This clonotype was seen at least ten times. DNA for the CDR3: TGTGCCAGCAGTTTAGATAGGGGAGAAACAGATACGCAGTATTTT. It translates to CASSLDRGETDTQYF. The chain links TRBV12-3 or TRBV12-4 to TRBJ2-3; D is possibly TRBD1 or TRBD2 (5 bases each). CDR3 length equals 15 residues. Trimming cost V 1 base and J 3 bases, with 11 bases left between them.

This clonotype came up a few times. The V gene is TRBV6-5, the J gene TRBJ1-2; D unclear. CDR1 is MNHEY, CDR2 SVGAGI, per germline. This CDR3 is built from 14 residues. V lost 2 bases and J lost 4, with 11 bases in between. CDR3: CASSYRRTSYGYTF. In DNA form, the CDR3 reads TGTGCCAGCAGTTACAGACGGACCTCCTATGGCTACACCTTC.

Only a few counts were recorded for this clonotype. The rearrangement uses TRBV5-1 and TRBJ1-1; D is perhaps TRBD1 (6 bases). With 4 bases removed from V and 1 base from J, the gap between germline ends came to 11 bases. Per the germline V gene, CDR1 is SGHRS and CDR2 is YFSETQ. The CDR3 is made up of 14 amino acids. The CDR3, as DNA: TGCGCCAGCAGCACAAGGGGGACGAACACTGAAGCTTTCTTT. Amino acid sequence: CASSTRGTNTEAFF. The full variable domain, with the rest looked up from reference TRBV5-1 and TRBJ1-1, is KAGVTQTPRYLIKTRGQQVTLSCSPISGHRSVSWYQQTPGQGLQFLFEYFSETQRNKGNFPGRFSGRQFSNSRSEMNVSTLELGDSALYLCASSTRGTNTEAFFGQGTRLTVV.

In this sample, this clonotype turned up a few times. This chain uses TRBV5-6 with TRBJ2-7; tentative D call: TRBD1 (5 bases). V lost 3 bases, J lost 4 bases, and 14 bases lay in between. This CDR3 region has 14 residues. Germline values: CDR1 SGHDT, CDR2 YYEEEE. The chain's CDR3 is CASSWGRAGYEQYF. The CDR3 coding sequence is TGTGCCAGCAGCTGGGGCAGGGCCGGTTACGAGCAGTACTTC.

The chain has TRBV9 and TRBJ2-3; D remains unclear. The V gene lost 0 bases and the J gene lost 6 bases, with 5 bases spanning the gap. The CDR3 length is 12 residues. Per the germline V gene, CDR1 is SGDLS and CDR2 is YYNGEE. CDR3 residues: CASSVGWDTQYF. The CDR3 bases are TGTGCCAGCAGCGTAGGTTGGGATACGCAGTATTTT.

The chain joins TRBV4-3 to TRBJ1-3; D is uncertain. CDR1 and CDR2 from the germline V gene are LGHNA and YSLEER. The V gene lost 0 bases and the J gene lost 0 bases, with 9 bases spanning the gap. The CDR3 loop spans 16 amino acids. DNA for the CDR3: TGCGCCAGCAGCCAAGATCTGCTACTCTCTGGAAACACCATATATTTT. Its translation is CASSQDLLLSGNTIYF.

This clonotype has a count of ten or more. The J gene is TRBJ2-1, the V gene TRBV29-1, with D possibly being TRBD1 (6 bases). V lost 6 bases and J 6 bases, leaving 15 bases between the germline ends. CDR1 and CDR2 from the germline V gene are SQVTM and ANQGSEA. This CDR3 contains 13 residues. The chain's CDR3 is CSVDRPLSNEQFF. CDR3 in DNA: TGCAGCGTAGACAGGCCGCTAAGCAATGAGCAGTTCTTC.

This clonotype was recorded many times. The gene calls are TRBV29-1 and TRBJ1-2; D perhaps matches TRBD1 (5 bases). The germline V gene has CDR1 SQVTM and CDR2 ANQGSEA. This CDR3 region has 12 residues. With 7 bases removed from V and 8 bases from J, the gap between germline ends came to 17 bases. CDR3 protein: CSAGPGRGGYTF. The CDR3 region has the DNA TGCAGCGCAGGTCCAGGGCGCGGGGGCTACACCTTC.

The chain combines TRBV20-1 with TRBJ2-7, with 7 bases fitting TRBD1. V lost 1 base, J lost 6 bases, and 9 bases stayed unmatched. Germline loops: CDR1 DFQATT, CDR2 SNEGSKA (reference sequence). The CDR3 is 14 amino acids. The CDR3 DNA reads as TGCAGTGCTAGAGGACGACAGGGTTTCGGCGAGCAGTACTTC. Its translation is CSARGRQGFGEQYF.

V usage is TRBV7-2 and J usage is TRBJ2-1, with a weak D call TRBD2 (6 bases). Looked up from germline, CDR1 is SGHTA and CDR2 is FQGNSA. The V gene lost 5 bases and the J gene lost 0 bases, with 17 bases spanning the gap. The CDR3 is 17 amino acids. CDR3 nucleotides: TGTGCCAGCAGCATCACCTTAGCGGATCCCTCCTACAATGAGCAGTTCTTC. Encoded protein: CASSITLADPSYNEQFF.

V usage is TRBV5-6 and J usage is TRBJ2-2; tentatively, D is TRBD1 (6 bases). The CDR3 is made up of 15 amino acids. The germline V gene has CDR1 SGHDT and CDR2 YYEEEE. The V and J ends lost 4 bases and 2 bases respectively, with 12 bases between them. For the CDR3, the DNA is TGTGCCAGCAGCCAGTGGACAGTTAACACCGGGGAGCTGTTTTTT. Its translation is CASSQWTVNTGELFF.

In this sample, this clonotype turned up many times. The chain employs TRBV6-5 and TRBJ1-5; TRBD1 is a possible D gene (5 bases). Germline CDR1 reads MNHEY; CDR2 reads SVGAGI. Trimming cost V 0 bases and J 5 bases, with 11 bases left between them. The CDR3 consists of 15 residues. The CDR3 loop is CASSYSAGSHQPQHF. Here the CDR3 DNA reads TGTGCCAGCAGTTACTCGGCAGGGAGCCATCAGCCCCAGCATTTT.

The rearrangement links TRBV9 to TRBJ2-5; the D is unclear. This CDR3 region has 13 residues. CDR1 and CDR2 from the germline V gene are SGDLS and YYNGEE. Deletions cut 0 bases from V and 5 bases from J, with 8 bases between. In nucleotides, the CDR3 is TGTGCCAGCAGCGTAGAGGGCTTCGAGACCCAGTACTTC. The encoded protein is CASSVEGFETQYF.

The CDR3 loop reads CASSPGTGPPEQYF. Written as DNA, the CDR3 is TGTGCCAGCAGTCCTGGGACAGGACCCCCCGAGCAGTACTTC. This sequence joins TRBV12-3 or TRBV12-4 and TRBJ2-7, with 8 bases aligning to TRBD1. This CDR3 has 14 amino acids. V lost 5 bases to trimming and J lost 6 bases; unmatched junction nucleotides: 9.

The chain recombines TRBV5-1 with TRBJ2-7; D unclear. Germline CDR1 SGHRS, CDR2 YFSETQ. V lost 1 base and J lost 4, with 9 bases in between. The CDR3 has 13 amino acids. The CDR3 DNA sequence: TGCGCCAGCAGCTTGAAGCAACCGTACGAGCAGTACTTC. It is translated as CASSLKQPYEQYF.

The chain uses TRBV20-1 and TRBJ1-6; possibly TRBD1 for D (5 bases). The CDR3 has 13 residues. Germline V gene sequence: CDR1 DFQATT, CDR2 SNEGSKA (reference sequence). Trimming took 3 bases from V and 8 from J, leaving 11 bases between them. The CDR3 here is CSASYRFDSPLHF. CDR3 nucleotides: TGCAGTGCTAGTTACAGGTTCGATTCACCCCTCCACTTT.

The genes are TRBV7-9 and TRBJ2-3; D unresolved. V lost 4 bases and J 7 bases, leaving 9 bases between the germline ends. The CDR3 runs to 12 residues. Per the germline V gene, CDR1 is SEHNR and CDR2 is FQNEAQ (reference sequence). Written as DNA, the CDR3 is TGTGCCAGCAGCTCTATGAGTAATACGCAGTATTTT. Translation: CASSSMSNTQYF.

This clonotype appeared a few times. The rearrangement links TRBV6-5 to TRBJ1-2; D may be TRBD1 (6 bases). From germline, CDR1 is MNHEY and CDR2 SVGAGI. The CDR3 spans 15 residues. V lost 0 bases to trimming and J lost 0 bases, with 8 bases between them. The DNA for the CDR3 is TGTGCCAGCAGTTACTCCCAGGGGTCTAACTATGGCTACACCTTC. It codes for CASSYSQGSNYGYTF.

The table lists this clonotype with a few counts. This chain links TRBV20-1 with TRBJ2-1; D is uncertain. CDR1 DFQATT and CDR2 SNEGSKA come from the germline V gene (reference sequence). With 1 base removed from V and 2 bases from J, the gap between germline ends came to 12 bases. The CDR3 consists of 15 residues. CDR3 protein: CSARGMRLAYNEQFF. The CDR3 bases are TGCAGTGCTAGAGGTATGAGGCTCGCCTACAATGAGCAGTTCTTC.

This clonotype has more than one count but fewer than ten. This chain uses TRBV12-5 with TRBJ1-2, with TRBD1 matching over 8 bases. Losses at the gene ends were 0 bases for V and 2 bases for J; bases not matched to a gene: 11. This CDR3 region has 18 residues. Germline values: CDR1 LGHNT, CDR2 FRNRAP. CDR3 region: CASGLVPGTGGRNYGYTF. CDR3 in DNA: TGTGCTAGTGGTTTGGTACCGGGGACAGGCGGCCGAAACTATGGCTACACCTTC.

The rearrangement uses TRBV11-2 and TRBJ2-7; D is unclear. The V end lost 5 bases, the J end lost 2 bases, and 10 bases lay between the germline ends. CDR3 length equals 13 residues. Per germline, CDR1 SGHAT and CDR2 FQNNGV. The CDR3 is CASSPPHAYEQYF. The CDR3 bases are TGTGCCAGCAGCCCACCGCACGCCTACGAGCAGTACTTC. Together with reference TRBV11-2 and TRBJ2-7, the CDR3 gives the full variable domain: EAGVAQSPRYKIIEKRQSVAFWCNPISGHATLYWYQQILGQGPKLLIQFQNNGVVDDSQLPKDRFSAERLKGVDSTLKIQPAKLEDSAVYLCASSPPHAYEQYFGPGTRLTVT.

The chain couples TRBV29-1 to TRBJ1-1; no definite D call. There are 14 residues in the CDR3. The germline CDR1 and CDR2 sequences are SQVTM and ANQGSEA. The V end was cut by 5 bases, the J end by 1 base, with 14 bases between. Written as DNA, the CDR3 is TGCAGCGTTATCGGCAGTAGGACGAACACTGAAGCTTTCTTT. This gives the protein CSVIGSRTNTEAFF.